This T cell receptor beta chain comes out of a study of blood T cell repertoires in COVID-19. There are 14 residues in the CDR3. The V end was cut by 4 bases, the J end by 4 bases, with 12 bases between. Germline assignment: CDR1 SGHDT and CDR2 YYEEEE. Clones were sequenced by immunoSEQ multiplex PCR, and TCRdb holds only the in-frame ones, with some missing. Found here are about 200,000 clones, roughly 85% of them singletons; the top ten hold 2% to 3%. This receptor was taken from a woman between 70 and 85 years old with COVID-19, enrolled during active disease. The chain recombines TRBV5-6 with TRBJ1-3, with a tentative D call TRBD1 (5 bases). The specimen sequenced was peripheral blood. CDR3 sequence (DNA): TGTGCCAGCAGCCGGGGGAGGATAGGAAACACCATATATTTT. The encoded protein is CASSRGRIGNTIYF. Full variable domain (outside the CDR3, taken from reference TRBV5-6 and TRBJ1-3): DAGVTQSPTHLIKTRGQQVTLRCSPKSGHDTVSWYQQALGQGPQFIFQYYEEEERQRGNFPDRFSGHQFPNYSSELNVNALLLGDSALYLCASSRGRIGNTIYFGEGSWLTVV.